These 16 T cell receptor beta chains came from one sample sequenced in a study of T cell responses to AZD1222 COVID-19 vaccine. Libraries were prepared by immunoSEQ multiplex PCR; TCRdb keeps only in-frame clonotypes and omits some of them. This table holds about 110,000 clones, around 76% found once. This sample comprised peripheral blood, obtained on day 0 of AZD1222 vaccination. Receptors were obtained from an adult in good health.

The chain recombines TRBV6-1 with TRBJ1-1; 8 positions agree with TRBD1. This CDR3 comprises 14 residues. CDR1 and CDR2 from the germline V gene are MNHNS and SASEGT. V lost 2 bases and J lost 4; bases outside the gene matches: 3. DNA for the CDR3: TGTGCCAGCAGTGAATCTACAGGGGGCACTGAAGCTTTCTTT. Amino acid sequence: CASSESTGGTEAFF.

The chain is built from TRBV20-1 and TRBJ1-5; 7 nucleotides line up with TRBD1. The CDR3 runs to 15 residues. Germline CDR1 DFQATT, CDR2 SNEGSKA (reference sequence). V dropped 3 bases and J dropped 4; count of bases not matched to a gene: 9. The DNA of the CDR3 is TGCAGTGCTAGTCCACCGGGACAGTTGAATCAGCCCCAGCATTTT. Its translation is CSASPPGQLNQPQHF.

The chain combines TRBV7-2 with TRBJ1-1; D ambiguous. CDR1 and CDR2 (germline): SGHTA, FQGNSA. CDR3 length equals 15 residues. Trimming shortened V by 6 bases and J by 1 base, and 15 bases separated the two germline ends. The CDR3 is CASRYYGRSNTEAFF. CDR3 in DNA: TGTGCCAGCAGGTATTACGGACGGTCGAACACTGAAGCTTTCTTT.

This clone was observed a few times. V usage is TRBV5-5 and J usage is TRBJ1-2; weak D call: TRBD1 (5 bases). With 4 bases removed from V and 4 bases from J, the gap between germline ends came to 14 bases. CDR1 and CDR2 from the germline V gene are SGHKS and YYEKEE (reference sequence). This CDR3 spans 14 amino acids. The CDR3 sequence is CASSPSGWGYGYTF. The CDR3, as DNA: TGTGCCAGCAGCCCGTCAGGGTGGGGCTATGGCTACACCTTC. Supplemented by reference TRBV5-5 and TRBJ1-2, the full variable domain reads DAGVTQSPTHLIKTRGQQVTLRCSPISGHKSVSWYQQVLGQGPQFIFQYYEKEERGRGNFPDRFSARQFPNYSSELNVNALLLGDSALYLCASSPSGWGYGYTFGSGTRLTVV.

The table lists this clone with a count of one. The CDR3 DNA follows: TGTGCCAGTAGTCATAATTCACCCCTCCACTTT. Its translation: CASSHNSPLHF. The chain links TRBV19 to TRBJ1-6; D gene uncertain. This CDR3 has 11 amino acids. CDR1 and CDR2 from the germline V gene are LNHDA and SQIVND (reference sequence). V shed 5 bases and J shed 5 bases, with 1 base lying between them.

The chain combines TRBV15 with TRBJ2-3, with TRBD1 matching 7 bases. The CDR3 has 14 amino acids. Germline CDR1 and CDR2: LNHNV and YYDKDF (reference sequence). V lost 4 bases and J lost 4; bases outside the gene matches: 5. The CDR3 nucleotides read TGTGCCACCAGCAAACGACAGGGCTCAGATACGCAGTATTTT. Translating it yields CATSKRQGSDTQYF. Looking up the rest from reference TRBV15 and TRBJ2-3 gives the full variable domain: DAMVIQNPRYQVTQFGKPVTLSCSQTLNHNVMYWYQQKSSQAPKLLFHYYDKDFNNEADTPDNFQSRRPNTSFCFLDIRSPGLGDTAMYLCATSKRQGSDTQYFGPGTRLTVL.

The J gene is TRBJ1-1, the V gene TRBV12-3 or TRBV12-4; D is possibly TRBD1 (5 bases). V was shortened by 4 bases and J by 7 bases, with 13 bases between the two germline ends. The CDR3 contains 13 residues. CDR3 amino acids: CASSSGGGFEAFF. The CDR3 DNA reads TGTGCCAGCAGTTCCGGGGGAGGGTTTGAAGCTTTCTTT.

The J gene is TRBJ2-5, the V gene TRBV29-1; D remains ambiguous. Germline values: CDR1 SQVTM, CDR2 ANQGSEA. The length of the CDR3 is 12 residues. Trimming removed 6 bases from V and 4 bases from J, with 12 bases in between. As DNA, the CDR3 is TGCAGCGTGTTGACGGCCCCAGAGACCCAGTACTTC. Translated, it gives CSVLTAPETQYF.

The genes are TRBV5-4 and TRBJ1-1; a weak D match, TRBD1 (5 bases). Looked up from germline, CDR1 is SGHNT and CDR2 is YYREEE (reference sequence). Trimming took off 4 bases at V and 11 bases at J, with 18 bases between the two ends. The length of the CDR3 is 13 residues. DNA for the CDR3: TGTGCCAGCAGCAGATGGGACGGCAACGTCGCTTTCTTT. This sequence encodes CASSRWDGNVAFF.

The chain joins TRBV27 to TRBJ2-5; D gene uncertain. Trimming removed 10 bases from V and 5 bases from J, with 14 bases in between. Germline V gene lookup returns CDR1 MNHEY and CDR2 SMNVEV (reference sequence). The CDR3 spans 12 residues. The DNA for the CDR3 is TGTGCCACCACCAGTGGTGGGGAGACCCAGTACTTC. Translating it yields CATTSGGETQYF.

The CDR3 spells CASSQGQGGEYGYTF. DNA of the CDR3: TGTGCCAGCAGCCAAGGACAGGGAGGAGAATATGGCTACACCTTC. The rearrangement uses TRBV4-2 and TRBJ1-2; 7 bases map to TRBD1. The V segment lost 1 base and the J segment 5 bases; nucleotides outside the gene matches: 7. Germline V gene data show CDR1 as LGHNA and CDR2 as YNFKEQ. This CDR3 comprises 15 residues.

Only one count was recorded for this clone. V and J are TRBV11-2 and TRBJ2-2, with D perhaps being TRBD1 or TRBD2 (5 bases each). The CDR3 has 13 residues. Germline CDR1 and CDR2: SGHAT and FQNNGV. Trimming removed 0 bases at V and 7 bases at J, with 6 bases between. CDR3 protein: CASSLERGGELFF. The CDR3 bases are TGTGCCAGCAGCTTAGAGAGGGGCGGGGAGCTGTTTTTT.

The rearrangement uses TRBV6-5 and TRBJ2-1; D gene unclear. Looked up from germline, CDR1 is MNHEY and CDR2 is SVGAGI. There are 15 residues in the CDR3. Trimming stripped 6 bases from V and 0 bases from J, with 12 bases between. The CDR3: CASSLDRSSYNEQFF. The CDR3 bases are TGTGCCAGCAGCCTAGACCGGAGCTCCTACAATGAGCAGTTCTTC.

The rearrangement links TRBV10-2 to TRBJ2-3; no definite D call. CDR1 and CDR2 from the germline V gene are WSHSY and SAAADI. The CDR3 extends over 13 amino acids. The V and J ends lost 4 bases and 0 bases respectively, with 5 bases between them. The CDR3 DNA reads TGCGCCAGCAGTGGACCTAGCACAGATACGCAGTATTTT. Translating gives CASSGPSTDTQYF.

Here the CDR3 DNA reads TGTGCCAGTGAGAGGAAGCGGGGGGCTCCTAGCACAGATACGCAGTATTTT. Translating it yields CASERKRGAPSTDTQYF. The rearrangement links TRBV19 to TRBJ2-3, with 9 bases aligning to TRBD2. V trimming: 8 bases; J trimming: 0 bases; junction bases outside the gene matches: 12. CDR3 length equals 17 residues. Per the germline V gene, CDR1 is LNHDA and CDR2 is SQIVND (reference sequence).

J is TRBJ2-7 and V is TRBV7-8; 9 bases are a match to TRBD1. CDR1 and CDR2 (germline): SGHVS, FQNEAQ. Germline trimming cut 5 bases from V and 7 bases from J; bases unmatched to any gene: 9. The CDR3 covers 14 residues. CDR3 in DNA: TGTGCCAGCAGCCTCGGGACAGGGCCCAGTGAGCAGTACTTC. Protein product: CASSLGTGPSEQYF.